Sequencing of this T cell receptor (beta chain) was carried out in a study of blood T cell repertoires in COVID-19. Study-level background: COVID-19 samples from acute and convalescent phases originated in the United States, Italy and Spain.

The CDR3 length is 13 residues. CDR1 is SGHTA and CDR2 is FQGTGA in the germline V gene. V shed 5 bases, J shed 10 bases, and the junction held 7 bases outside the gene matches. In the original workflow: Estimated nucleated cell counts came from reference gene primer amplification. Libraries were prepared by immunoSEQ multiplex PCR; TCRdb keeps only in-frame clonotypes and omits some of them. V and J calls and clone size are as listed in that table; D and trimming were resolved from the DNA. The data show 200,000 to 250,000 clones, with around three quarters seen just once and around 5.4% held by the top ten.

The chain links TRBV7-3 to TRBJ2-4; the match to TRBD1 covers 8 bases. Specimen: peripheral blood. This TCR derives from a woman aged 70-85 years with acute or convalescent COVID-19. CDR3 sequence reads: CASSPGQGGIQYF. CDR3 sequence (DNA): TGTGCCAGCAGCCCAGGACAGGGAGGAATTCAGTACTTC. Drawing the rest from reference TRBV7-3 and TRBJ2-4, the complete variable domain is GAGVSQTPSNKVTEKGKYVELRCDPISGHTALYWYRQSLGQGPEFLIYFQGTGAADDSGLPNDRFFAVRPEGSVSTLKIQRTERGDSAVYLCASSPGQGGIQYFGAGTRLSVL.